The 13 T cell receptor beta chains presented below share a single source sample, sequenced in a study of T cells in Graves' hyperthyroidism and ophthalmopathy. TCR beta CDR3 regions were amplified from RNA transcripts. In the first-round RT-PCR of the TCR CDR3, the HTBI primer set was used. Each CDR3 protein gets one entry after TCRdb re-called the multiplex PCR reads with MiXCR. The data contain about 740,000 distinct CDR3 sequences, 13% to 15% of them singletons. The sequencing input was blood. The receptors were gathered from a woman aged 18-29 years with Graves' hyperthyroidism.

This clonotype was detected only a few times. The rearrangement joins TRBV14 to TRBJ2-1, with D perhaps assigned TRBD1 or TRBD2 (5 bases each). The CDR3 runs to 15 residues. Per the germline V gene, CDR1 is SGHDN and CDR2 is FVKESK. The germline V and J ends were trimmed by 3 bases and 2 bases, with 11 bases remaining between them. The DNA of the CDR3 is TGTGCCAGCAGCCAGTGGCTGGGGGCCTACAATGAGCAGTTCTTC. It specifies CASSQWLGAYNEQFF.

In this sample, this clonotype turned up a few times. The chain recombines TRBV20-1 with TRBJ2-7; TRBD2 aligns across 9 bases. The CDR3 has 14 amino acids. Germline values: CDR1 DFQATT, CDR2 SNEGSKA (reference sequence). Trimming took 2 bases from V and 5 from J; bases not matched to a gene: 7. CDR3 amino acids: CSARPPAGGDEQYF. CDR3 bases: TGCAGTGCTAGACCACCGGCGGGAGGGGACGAGCAGTACTTC.

In the case of this clonotype: A much larger clone lies one base from this, so it may be a read error. As the CDR3 is not closed by the conserved phenylalanine or tryptophan, this likely results from a read error. V usage is TRBV28 and J usage is TRBJ2-1, with 8 bases aligning to TRBD2. The V gene end was trimmed by 6 bases and the J gene end by 0 bases; junction bases not matched to a gene: 4. Germline V gene sequence: CDR1 MDHEN, CDR2 SYDVKM. The CDR3 length is 15 residues. The CDR3 DNA reads TGTGCCAGCAGAAGGGGACTAGACTCCTACAATGAGCAGTTCTCC. Translated: CASRRGLDSYNEQFS.

This clonotype was seen repeatedly, ten times or more. The J gene is TRBJ2-1, the V gene TRBV20-1; D possibly uses TRBD1 or TRBD2 (5 bases each). Germline-derived CDR1 and CDR2 are DFQATT and SNEGSKA (reference sequence). This CDR3 contains 15 residues. The V and J ends lost 0 bases and 6 bases respectively, with 15 bases between them. The CDR3 protein is CSARDRTGAFNEQFF. The CDR3 nucleotides are TGCAGTGCTAGAGATCGGACTGGGGCCTTCAATGAGCAGTTCTTC.

Worth noting for this clonotype: Germline and junction disagree at one end, which may indicate a read error. The chain joins TRBV7-8 to TRBJ2-3; 11 bases map to TRBD2. The length of the CDR3 is 17 residues. Germline CDR1 reads SGHVS; CDR2 reads FQNEAQ. The CDR3 coding sequence is TGTGCCGGCAGCCCAGATTCGGGGATAGCGGGAGGGGATACGCAGTATTTT. Amino acids: CAGSPDSGIAGGDTQYF.

The genes are TRBV11-2 and TRBJ2-7; 9 positions agree with TRBD2. This CDR3 is built from 14 residues. From germline, CDR1 is SGHAT and CDR2 FQNNGV. With 8 bases clipped from V and 5 bases from J, the junction kept 10 bases outside the gene matches. CDR3 loop: CASGSTSGGNEQYF. In DNA, the CDR3 is TGTGCCAGCGGTTCGACTAGCGGTGGGAACGAGCAGTACTTC.

This chain connects TRBV7-9 to TRBJ2-6; unclear D gene. Deletions cut 1 base from V and 1 base from J, with 5 bases between. Germline CDR1 and CDR2: SEHNR and FQNEAQ (reference sequence). The CDR3 is 15 residues long. The CDR3 DNA reads TGTGCCAGCAGCTTAGGGATTTCTGGGGCCAACGTCCTGACTTTC. Protein product: CASSLGISGANVLTF.

This clonotype has ten or more counts. The chain is built from TRBV27 and TRBJ2-7; 9 positions match TRBD2. The CDR3 length is 14 residues. Looked up from germline, CDR1 is MNHEY and CDR2 is SMNVEV (reference sequence). The V segment lost 4 bases and the J segment 2 bases; nucleotides outside the gene matches: 3. The CDR3: CASSSGGRAYEQYF. As DNA, the CDR3 is TGTGCCAGCAGTTCCGGCGGGAGGGCCTACGAGCAGTACTTC.

To note about this clonotype: At one end, the junction sequence differs from germline, possibly due to a read error. The rearrangement uses TRBV28 and TRBJ2-1; no clear D. In germline, CDR1 is MDHEN, CDR2 SYDVKM. This CDR3 region has 12 residues. CDR3 residues: CAGSVFGTQQFF. The CDR3 DNA follows: TGTGCCGGCAGTGTTTTCGGAACGCAGCAGTTCTTC. The full variable domain, in which reference TRBV28 and TRBJ2-1 provide the parts outside the CDR3, is DVKVTQSSRYLVKRTGEKVFLECVQDMDHENMFWYRQDPGLGLRLIYFSYDVKMKEKGDIPEGYSVSREKKERFSLILESASTNQTSMYLCAGSVFGTQQFFGPGTRLTVL.

This clonotype was seen ten or more times. The CDR3 DNA follows: TGTGCCAGCACCAGCATAGCGGGAAGTTTCTACGAGCAGTACTTC. Its protein is CASTSIAGSFYEQYF. This chain uses TRBV7-2 with TRBJ2-7, with 8 nucleotides matching TRBD2. J was trimmed by 3 bases and V by 7 bases; bases with no gene match: 11. The length of the CDR3 is 15 residues. Germline-derived CDR1 and CDR2 are SGHTA and FQGNSA. Filled out from reference TRBV7-2 and TRBJ2-7, the complete variable domain reads GAGVSQSPSNKVTEKGKDVELRCDPISGHTALYWYRQSLGQGLEFLIYFQGNSAPDKSGLPSDRFSAERTGGSVSTLTIQRTQQEDSAVYLCASTSIAGSFYEQYFGPGTRLTVT.

The genes are TRBV19 and TRBJ2-1; TRBD2 aligns across 10 bases. This CDR3 is 15 amino acids long. Germline V lookup: CDR1 LNHDA, CDR2 SQIVND (reference sequence). The V gene end was trimmed by 1 base and the J gene end by 9 bases; junction bases not matched to a gene: 6. CDR3 residues: CASSIVASGRGEQFF. The CDR3 nucleotides read TGTGCCAGTAGTATAGTGGCTAGCGGGAGAGGTGAGCAGTTCTTC.

This clonotype was seen repeatedly, ten times or more. V is TRBV12-3 or TRBV12-4 and J is TRBJ1-5; unclear D gene. The CDR3 loop spans 18 amino acids. Deletions cut 0 bases from V and 0 bases from J, with 15 bases between. The CDR3 sequence: CASSLARLSLPSNQPQHF. Written as DNA, the CDR3 is TGTGCCAGCAGTTTAGCCAGGCTCTCCCTCCCTAGCAATCAGCCCCAGCATTTT.

This rearrangement joins TRBV6-6 to TRBJ2-2; D not certain. The CDR3 sequence is 15 residues long. In germline, CDR1 is MNHNY, CDR2 SVGAGI (reference sequence). Trimming took off 0 bases at V and 4 bases at J, with 9 bases between the two ends. CDR3 DNA sequence: TGTGCCAGCAGTTACTCTCAGTTTGTCACCGGGGAGCTGTTTTTT. Translating it yields CASSYSQFVTGELFF.